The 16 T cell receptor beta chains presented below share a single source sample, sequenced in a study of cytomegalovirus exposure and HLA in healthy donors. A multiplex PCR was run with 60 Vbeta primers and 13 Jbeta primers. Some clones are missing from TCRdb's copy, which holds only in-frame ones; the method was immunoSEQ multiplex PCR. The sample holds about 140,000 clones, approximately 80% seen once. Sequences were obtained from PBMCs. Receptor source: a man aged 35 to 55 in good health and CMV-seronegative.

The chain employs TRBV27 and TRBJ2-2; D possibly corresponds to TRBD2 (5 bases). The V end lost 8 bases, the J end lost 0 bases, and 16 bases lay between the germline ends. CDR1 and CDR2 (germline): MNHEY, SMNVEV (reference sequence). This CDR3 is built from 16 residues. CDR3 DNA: TGTGCCAGCCCGCGGGTACGGGTTCCGAACACCGGGGAGCTGTTTTTT. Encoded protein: CASPRVRVPNTGELFF.

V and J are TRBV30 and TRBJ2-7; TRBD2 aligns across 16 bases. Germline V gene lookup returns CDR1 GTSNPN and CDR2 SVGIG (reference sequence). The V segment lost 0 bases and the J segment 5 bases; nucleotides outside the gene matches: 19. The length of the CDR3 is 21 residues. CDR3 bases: TGTGCCTGGAGTGTAGCCCTTTTGGCAGGGGGACTAGCGGGAGGGCCGGACGAGCAGTACTTC. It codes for CAWSVALLAGGLAGGPDEQYF.

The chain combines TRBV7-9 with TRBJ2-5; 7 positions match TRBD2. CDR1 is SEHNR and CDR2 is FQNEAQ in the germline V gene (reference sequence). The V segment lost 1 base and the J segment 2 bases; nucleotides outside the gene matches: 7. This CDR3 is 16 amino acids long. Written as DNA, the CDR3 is TGTGCCAGCAGCTTAGAGTGGTGGGAGGGACAAGAGACCCAGTACTTC. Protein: CASSLEWWEGQETQYF.

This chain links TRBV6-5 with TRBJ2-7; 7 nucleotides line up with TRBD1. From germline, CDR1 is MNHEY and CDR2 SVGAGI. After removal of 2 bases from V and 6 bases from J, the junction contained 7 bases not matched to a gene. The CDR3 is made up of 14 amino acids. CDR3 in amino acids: CASSYTTQGREQYF. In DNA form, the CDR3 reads TGTGCCAGCAGTTACACAACACAGGGGCGCGAGCAGTACTTC.

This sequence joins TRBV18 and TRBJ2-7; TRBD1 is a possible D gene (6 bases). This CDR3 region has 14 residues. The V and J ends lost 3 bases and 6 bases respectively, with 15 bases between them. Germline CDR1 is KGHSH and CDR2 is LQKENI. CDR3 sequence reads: CASSPDYTGFEQYF. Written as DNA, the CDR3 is TGTGCCAGCTCACCGGATTACACAGGGTTCGAGCAGTACTTC. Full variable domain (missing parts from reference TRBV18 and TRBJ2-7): NAGVMQNPRHLVRRRGQEARLRCSPMKGHSHVYWYRQLPEEGLKFMVYLQKENIIDESGMPKERFSAEFPKEGPSILRIQQVVRGDSAAYFCASSPDYTGFEQYFGPGTRLTVT.

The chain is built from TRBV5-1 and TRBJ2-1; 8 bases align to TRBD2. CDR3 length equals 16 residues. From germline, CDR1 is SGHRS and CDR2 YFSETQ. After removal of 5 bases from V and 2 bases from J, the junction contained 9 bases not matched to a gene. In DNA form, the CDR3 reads TGCGCCAGCAGAGCTCAAGCGGGAGATCCCTACAATGAGCAGTTCTTC. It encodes CASRAQAGDPYNEQFF.

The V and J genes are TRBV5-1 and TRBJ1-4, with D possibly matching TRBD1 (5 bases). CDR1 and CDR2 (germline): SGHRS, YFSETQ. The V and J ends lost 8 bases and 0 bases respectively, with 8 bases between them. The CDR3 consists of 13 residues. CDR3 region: CASQGATNEKLFF. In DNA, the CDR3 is TGCGCCAGTCAAGGGGCAACTAATGAAAAACTGTTTTTT. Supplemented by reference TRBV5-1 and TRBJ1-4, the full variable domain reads KAGVTQTPRYLIKTRGQQVTLSCSPISGHRSVSWYQQTPGQGLQFLFEYFSETQRNKGNFPGRFSGRQFSNSRSEMNVSTLELGDSALYLCASQGATNEKLFFGSGTQLSVL.

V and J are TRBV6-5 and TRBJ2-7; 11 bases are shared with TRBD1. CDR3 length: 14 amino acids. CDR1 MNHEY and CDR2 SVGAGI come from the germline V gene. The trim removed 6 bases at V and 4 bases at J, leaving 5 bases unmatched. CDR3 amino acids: CASSPGQGVYEQYF. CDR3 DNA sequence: TGTGCCAGCAGCCCGGGACAGGGGGTTTACGAGCAGTACTTC.

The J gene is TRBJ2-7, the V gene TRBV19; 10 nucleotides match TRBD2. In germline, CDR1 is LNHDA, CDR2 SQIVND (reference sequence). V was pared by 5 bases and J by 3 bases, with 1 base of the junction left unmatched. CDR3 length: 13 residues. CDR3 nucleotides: TGTGCCAGTAGTGCTAGCGGGGGCTACGAGCAGTACTTC. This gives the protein CASSASGGYEQYF.

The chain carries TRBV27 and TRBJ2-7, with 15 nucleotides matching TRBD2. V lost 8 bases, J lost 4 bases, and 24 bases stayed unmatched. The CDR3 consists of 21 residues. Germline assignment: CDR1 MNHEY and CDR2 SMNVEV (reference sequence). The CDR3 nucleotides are TGTGCCAGCCGAAGCCTGGGACTAGCGGGAGGTTCGATACCCCATACGTACGAGCAGTACTTC. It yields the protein CASRSLGLAGGSIPHTYEQYF.

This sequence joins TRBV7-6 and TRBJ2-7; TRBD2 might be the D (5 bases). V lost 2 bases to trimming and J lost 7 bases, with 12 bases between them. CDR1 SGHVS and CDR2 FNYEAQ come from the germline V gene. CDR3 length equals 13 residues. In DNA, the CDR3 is TGTGCCAGCAGCTTAAGTCAGACGGGAGAGCAGTACTTC. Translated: CASSLSQTGEQYF.

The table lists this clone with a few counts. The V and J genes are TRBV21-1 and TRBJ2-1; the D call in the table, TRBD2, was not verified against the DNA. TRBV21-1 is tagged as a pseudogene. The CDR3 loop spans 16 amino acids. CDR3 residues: CASSKSVVVCTNEQFF. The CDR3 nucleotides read TGTGCCAGCAGCAAAAGTGTAGTGGTCTGTACCAATGAGCAGTTCTTC.

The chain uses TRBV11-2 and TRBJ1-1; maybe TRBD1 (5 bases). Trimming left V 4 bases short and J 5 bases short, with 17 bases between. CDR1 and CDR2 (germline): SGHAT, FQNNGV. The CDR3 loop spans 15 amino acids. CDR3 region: CASSSPGGVWTEAFF. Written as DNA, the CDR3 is TGTGCCAGCAGCTCCCCCGGGGGGGTCTGGACTGAAGCTTTCTTT. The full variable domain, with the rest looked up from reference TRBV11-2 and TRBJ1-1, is EAGVAQSPRYKIIEKRQSVAFWCNPISGHATLYWYQQILGQGPKLLIQFQNNGVVDDSQLPKDRFSAERLKGVDSTLKIQPAKLEDSAVYLCASSSPGGVWTEAFFGQGTRLTVV.

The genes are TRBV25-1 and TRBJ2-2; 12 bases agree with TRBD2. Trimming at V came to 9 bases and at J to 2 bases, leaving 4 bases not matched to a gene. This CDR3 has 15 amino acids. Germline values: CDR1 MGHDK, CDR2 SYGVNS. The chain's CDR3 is CASLAGGPNTGELFF. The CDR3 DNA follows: TGTGCCAGTCTAGCGGGAGGGCCCAACACCGGGGAGCTGTTTTTT.

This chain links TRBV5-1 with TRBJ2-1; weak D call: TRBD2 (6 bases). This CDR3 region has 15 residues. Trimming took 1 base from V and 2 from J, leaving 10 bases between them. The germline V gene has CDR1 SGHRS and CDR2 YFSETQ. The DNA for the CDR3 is TGCGCCAGCAGCTTGTCGGGAGCTACCTACAATGAGCAGTTCTTC. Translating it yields CASSLSGATYNEQFF. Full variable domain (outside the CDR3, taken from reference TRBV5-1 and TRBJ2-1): KAGVTQTPRYLIKTRGQQVTLSCSPISGHRSVSWYQQTPGQGLQFLFEYFSETQRNKGNFPGRFSGRQFSNSRSEMNVSTLELGDSALYLCASSLSGATYNEQFFGPGTRLTVL.

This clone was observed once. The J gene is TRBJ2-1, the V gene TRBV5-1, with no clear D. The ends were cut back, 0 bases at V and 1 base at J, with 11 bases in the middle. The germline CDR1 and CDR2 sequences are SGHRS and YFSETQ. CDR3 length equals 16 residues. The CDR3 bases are TGCGCCAGCAGCTTGGGGCTAGAAAGGTCCTACAATGAGCAGTTCTTC. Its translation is CASSLGLERSYNEQFF.